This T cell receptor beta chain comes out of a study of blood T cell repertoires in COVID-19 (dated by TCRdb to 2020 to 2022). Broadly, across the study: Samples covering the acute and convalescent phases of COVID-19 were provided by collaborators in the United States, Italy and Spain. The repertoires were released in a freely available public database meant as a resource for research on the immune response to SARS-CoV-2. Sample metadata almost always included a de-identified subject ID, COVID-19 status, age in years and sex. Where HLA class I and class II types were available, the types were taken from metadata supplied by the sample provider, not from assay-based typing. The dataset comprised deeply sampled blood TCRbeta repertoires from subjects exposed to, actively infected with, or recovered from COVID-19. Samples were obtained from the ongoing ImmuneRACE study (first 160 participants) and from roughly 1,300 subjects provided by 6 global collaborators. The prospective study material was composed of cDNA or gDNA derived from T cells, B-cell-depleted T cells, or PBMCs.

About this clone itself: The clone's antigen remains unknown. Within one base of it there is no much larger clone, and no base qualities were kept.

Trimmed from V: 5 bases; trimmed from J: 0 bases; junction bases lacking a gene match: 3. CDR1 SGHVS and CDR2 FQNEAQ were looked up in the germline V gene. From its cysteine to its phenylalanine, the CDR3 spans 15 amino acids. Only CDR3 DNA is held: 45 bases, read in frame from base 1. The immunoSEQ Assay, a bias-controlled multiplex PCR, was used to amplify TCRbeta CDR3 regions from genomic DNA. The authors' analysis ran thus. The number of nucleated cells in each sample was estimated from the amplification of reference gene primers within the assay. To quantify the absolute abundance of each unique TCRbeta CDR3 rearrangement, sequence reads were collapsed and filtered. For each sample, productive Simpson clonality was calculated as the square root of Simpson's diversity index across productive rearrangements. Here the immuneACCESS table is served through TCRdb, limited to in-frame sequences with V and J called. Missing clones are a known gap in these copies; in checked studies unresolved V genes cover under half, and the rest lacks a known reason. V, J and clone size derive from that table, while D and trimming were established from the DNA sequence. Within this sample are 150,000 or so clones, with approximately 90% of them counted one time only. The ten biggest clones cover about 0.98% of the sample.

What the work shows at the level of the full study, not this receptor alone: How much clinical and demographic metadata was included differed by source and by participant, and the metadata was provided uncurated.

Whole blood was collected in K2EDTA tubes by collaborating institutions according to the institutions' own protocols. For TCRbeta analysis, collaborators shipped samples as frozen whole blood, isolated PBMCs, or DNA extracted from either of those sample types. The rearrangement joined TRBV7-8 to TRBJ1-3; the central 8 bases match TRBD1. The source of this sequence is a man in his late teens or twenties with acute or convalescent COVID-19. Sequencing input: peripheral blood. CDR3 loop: CASSEGQASGNTIYF. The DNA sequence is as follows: TGTGCCAGCAGCGAGGGACAGGCCTCTGGAAACACCATATATTTT.